One T cell receptor (beta chain) is described in this entry. Diagnosis rested on symptoms, serum thyroxine and TRAb, thyroid ultrasound, and orbital computed tomography. Germline assignment: CDR1 LGHNA and CDR2 YSLEER. The CDR3 runs to 15 residues. Unmatched junction bases numbered 7, after V lost 3 bases and J lost 5 bases. Amplified TCR beta CDR3 regions derived from RNA transcripts. Using the HTBI primer set, a first-round RT-PCR was run on the TCR CDR3. In TCRdb, the multiplex PCR reads were re-called with MiXCR into one record per CDR3 protein. The sample has hundreds of thousands of distinct CDR3 sequences; about a sixth are singletons. The data were taken from a study of T cells in Graves' hyperthyroidism and ophthalmopathy.

The chain is built from TRBV4-3 and TRBJ2-5; TRBD1 matches at 9 bases. Sequencing was carried out using blood. The TCR sequence derives from a woman aged 30 to 39 with Graves' hyperthyroidism. As DNA, the CDR3 is TGCGCCAGCAGCCATATCGAGACAGGGGGGGAGACCCAGTACTTC. Residues: CASSHIETGGETQYF.